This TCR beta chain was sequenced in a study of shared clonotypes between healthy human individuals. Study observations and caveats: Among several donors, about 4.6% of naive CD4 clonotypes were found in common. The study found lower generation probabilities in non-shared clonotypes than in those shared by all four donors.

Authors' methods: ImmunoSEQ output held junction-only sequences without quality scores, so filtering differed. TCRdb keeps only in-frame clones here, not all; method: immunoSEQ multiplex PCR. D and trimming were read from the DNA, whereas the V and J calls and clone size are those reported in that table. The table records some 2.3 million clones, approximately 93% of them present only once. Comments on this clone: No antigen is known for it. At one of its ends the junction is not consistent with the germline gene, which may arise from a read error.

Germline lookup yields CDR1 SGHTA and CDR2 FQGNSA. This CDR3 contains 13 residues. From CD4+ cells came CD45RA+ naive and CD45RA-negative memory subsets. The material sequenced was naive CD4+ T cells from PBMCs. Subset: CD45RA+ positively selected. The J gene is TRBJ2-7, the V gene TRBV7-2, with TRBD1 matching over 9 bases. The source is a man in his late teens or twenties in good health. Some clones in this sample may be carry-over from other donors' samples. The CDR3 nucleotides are TGTGCCAGCAGGCCGACCCCAGGGACAGGGTTAAACTTC. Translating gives CASRPTPGTGLNF.